Below are 18 T cell receptor beta chains sequenced from a single sample in a study of blood T cell repertoires in COVID-19. Assay used: immunoSEQ multiplex PCR; TCRdb lists only in-frame clones, some missing. The sample consists of about 15,000 clones, approximately 86% of them appearing once. Sequencing was done on a sample of peripheral blood. These receptors all come from a human donor in a cohort sampled during active COVID-19.

This clone counts as large. A read error may produce the germline difference seen at one junction end. The genes are TRBV7-7 and TRBJ2-1; TRBD2 matches at 9 bases. CDR1 is SSHAT and CDR2 is FNYEAQ in the germline V gene (reference sequence). The CDR3 consists of 15 residues. The CDR3 nucleotides are TGTGCTAGCAGCGACGGACTAGCGTCGTACAATGAGCAGTTCTTC. Translation: CASSDGLASYNEQFF.

The chain joins TRBV19 to TRBJ2-4; 7 bases align to TRBD2. The germline V gene encodes CDR1 LNHDA and CDR2 SQIVND (reference sequence). CDR3 length equals 17 residues. Trimming cost V 1 base and J 0 bases; bases outside gene matches: 6. The CDR3 protein is CASSIAGGSLAKNIQYF. The DNA of the CDR3 is TGTGCCAGTAGTATAGCGGGGGGATCGCTAGCCAAAAACATTCAGTACTTC.

The genes are TRBV9 and TRBJ2-7; 8 bases are shared with TRBD1. Germline values: CDR1 SGDLS, CDR2 YYNGEE. The ends lost 8 bases at V and 1 base at J; junction bases unmatched: 2. This CDR3 contains 12 residues. CDR3 protein: CASGQGSYEQYF. In nucleotides, the CDR3 is TGTGCCAGTGGACAGGGTTCCTACGAGCAGTACTTC.

The rearrangement uses TRBV19 and TRBJ2-3; TRBD2 matches 15 bases. This CDR3 has 15 residues. Germline V CDR1 and CDR2: LNHDA, SQIVND (reference sequence). V trimming: 8 bases; J trimming: 6 bases; junction bases outside the gene matches: 6. As DNA, the CDR3 is TGTGCCAGTTCCCGGACTAGCGGGGGGGCGGATACGCAGTATTTT. It codes for CASSRTSGGADTQYF.

The chain joins TRBV6-6 to TRBJ1-1, with D tentatively TRBD1 (5 bases). The CDR3 is 15 amino acids. The V end was cut by 0 bases, the J end by 5 bases, with 13 bases between. Germline CDR1 and CDR2: MNHNY and SVGAGI (reference sequence). This chain's CDR3 is CASSYSSGGRTEAFF. The DNA of the CDR3 is TGTGCCAGCAGTTACTCGAGCGGGGGTCGAACTGAAGCTTTCTTT.

The rearrangement uses TRBV18 and TRBJ2-7; 7 bases agree with TRBD1. The CDR3 covers 14 residues. From germline, CDR1 is KGHSH and CDR2 LQKENI. V was clipped by 6 bases and J by 4 bases; unmatched bases: 9. DNA for the CDR3: TGTGCCAGCTCCCCCAACAGGGGTTTGTACGAGCAGTACTTC. This encodes CASSPNRGLYEQYF. Complete variable domain (other parts from reference TRBV18 and TRBJ2-7): NAGVMQNPRHLVRRRGQEARLRCSPMKGHSHVYWYRQLPEEGLKFMVYLQKENIIDESGMPKERFSAEFPKEGPSILRIQQVVRGDSAAYFCASSPNRGLYEQYFGPGTRLTVT.

By frequency in the sample, this clone is medium-sized. This chain connects TRBV3-1 (or the pseudogene TRBV3-2) to TRBJ1-3, with 9 bases fitting TRBD1. Germline V gene lookup returns CDR1 LGHDT and CDR2 YNNKEL (reference sequence). This CDR3 spans 13 amino acids. Unmatched junction bases numbered 4, after V lost 4 bases and J lost 9 bases. The DNA of the CDR3 is TGTGCCAGCAGCCGACAGGGGGAAAGCACCATATATTTT. This translates into CASSRQGESTIYF.

The V gene is TRBV11-1, the J gene TRBJ2-1, with a possible D match to TRBD1 (5 bases). The CDR3 totals 15 residues. CDR1 is SGHAT, CDR2 FQDESV, per germline (reference sequence). V gave up 2 bases and J gave up 4 bases, with 12 bases separating them. CDR3 residues: CASSLRPQGYNEQFF. The CDR3 nucleotides are TGTGCCAGCAGCTTACGACCCCAGGGTTACAATGAGCAGTTCTTC.

The chain uses TRBV19 and TRBJ1-4, with 9 bases fitting TRBD1. The germline V gene encodes CDR1 LNHDA and CDR2 SQIVND (reference sequence). The CDR3 is 16 residues long. Trimming took 3 bases from V and 8 from J; bases not matched to a gene: 10. This chain's CDR3 is CASSIPSGTGLEKLFF. The DNA for the CDR3 is TGTGCCAGTAGTATCCCATCCGGGACAGGGCTGGAAAAACTGTTTTTT.

This chain connects TRBV5-1 to TRBJ1-6; D is undetermined. Germline CDR1 and CDR2: SGHRS and YFSETQ. V was shortened by 0 bases and J by 6 bases, with 7 bases between the two germline ends. The CDR3 length is 14 residues. The CDR3: CASSLGELNSPLHF. CDR3 bases: TGCGCCAGCAGCTTGGGCGAACTTAATTCACCCCTCCACTTT.

The V and J genes are TRBV11-3 and TRBJ2-3; TRBD1 matches 8 bases. The CDR3 spans 13 residues. The ends lost 5 bases at V and 4 bases at J; junction bases unmatched: 2. Germline CDR1 and CDR2: SGHNT and YENEEA. The CDR3 region is CASSLQGADTQYF. CDR3 sequence (DNA): TGTGCCAGCAGCCTACAGGGGGCAGATACGCAGTATTTT.

The DNA of the CDR3 is TGCGCCAGCAGCGGGGGCTCAGGGGCGGGGGACTACAATGAGCAGTTCTTC. Translating it yields CASSGGSGAGDYNEQFF. The chain recombines TRBV5-1 with TRBJ2-1; a weak D match, TRBD2 (7 bases). Germline CDR1 reads SGHRS; CDR2 reads YFSETQ. The CDR3 covers 17 residues. Deletions cut 4 bases from V and 3 bases from J, with 20 bases between. The whole variable domain, remainder taken from reference TRBV5-1 and TRBJ2-1, is KAGVTQTPRYLIKTRGQQVTLSCSPISGHRSVSWYQQTPGQGLQFLFEYFSETQRNKGNFPGRFSGRQFSNSRSEMNVSTLELGDSALYLCASSGGSGAGDYNEQFFGPGTRLTVL.

This clone has just a few counts. CDR3 residues: CASSPEGQGSGYTF. The CDR3, as DNA: TGTGCCAGCTCACCGGAGGGACAGGGGAGTGGCTACACCTTC. The chain employs TRBV18 and TRBJ1-2; 10 nucleotides line up with TRBD1. The ends lost 3 bases at V and 7 bases at J; junction bases unmatched: 5. This CDR3 spans 14 amino acids. The germline CDR1 and CDR2 sequences are KGHSH and LQKENI.

This clone was found once. This CDR3 reads CASSQGPPNGTGGYGYTF. The CDR3 bases are TGTGCCAGCAGCCAGGGGCCCCCTAACGGGACAGGGGGCTATGGCTACACCTTC. The chain uses TRBV14 and TRBJ1-2; the match to TRBD1 covers 11 bases. Per germline, CDR1 SGHDN and CDR2 FVKESK. Losses at the gene ends were 3 bases for V and 4 bases for J; bases not matched to a gene: 13. The CDR3 runs to 18 residues.

This chain joins TRBV7-3 and TRBJ2-2; tentatively, D is TRBD2 (5 bases). CDR3 size: 14 residues. V shed 2 bases and J shed 5 bases, with 9 bases lying between them. Germline V lookup: CDR1 SGHTA, CDR2 FQGTGA. The CDR3 sequence is CASSLGLGTGELFF. The CDR3 nucleotides read TGTGCCAGCAGCTTAGGACTGGGGACCGGGGAGCTGTTTTTT. Using reference TRBV7-3 and TRBJ2-2 for the parts outside the CDR3, the full variable domain is GAGVSQTPSNKVTEKGKYVELRCDPISGHTALYWYRQSLGQGPEFLIYFQGTGAADDSGLPNDRFFAVRPEGSVSTLKIQRTERGDSAVYLCASSLGLGTGELFFGEGSRLTVL.

The chain joins TRBV7-2 to TRBJ1-2; perhaps TRBD1 as D (6 bases). The CDR3 has 13 amino acids. Germline CDR1 SGHTA, CDR2 FQGNSA. The V end was cut by 7 bases, the J end by 5 bases, with 14 bases between. As DNA, the CDR3 is TGTGCCAGCACCGAGGACAGACAATATGGCTACACCTTC. Amino acids: CASTEDRQYGYTF.

This clone was counted a few times. V gene TRBV11-2 combines with J gene TRBJ2-7; D is possibly TRBD2 (5 bases). CDR1 is SGHAT, CDR2 FQNNGV, per germline. This CDR3 contains 15 residues. Between the trimmed V and J ends, which lost 5 bases and 1 base, there was a span of 15 bases. CDR3 DNA sequence: TGTGCCAGCAGCAAACACACCGCGGGTTCCTACGAGCAGTACTTC. Translating it yields CASSKHTAGSYEQYF.

The chain recombines TRBV2 with TRBJ1-5, with D unclear. The CDR3 is made up of 14 amino acids. The germline V gene encodes CDR1 SNHLY and CDR2 FYNNEI. Trimming took 7 bases from V and 7 from J, leaving 17 bases between them. The CDR3 here is CASKERLTGQPQHF. In DNA, the CDR3 is TGTGCCAGCAAGGAACGGCTAACGGGGCAGCCCCAGCATTTT.